Following are 10 T cell receptor beta chains from one sample sequenced in a study of T cells in Graves' hyperthyroidism and ophthalmopathy. RNA transcripts gave rise to amplified TCR beta CDR3 regions. The TCR CDR3 was amplified in a first-round RT-PCR using the HTBI primer set. MiXCR, run by TCRdb on the multiplex PCR reads, gives a single entry per CDR3 protein. This repertoire shows approximately 600,000 distinct CDR3 sequences, 15% to 20% found once; its top ten account for around 4%. Material: blood. All receptors derive from a woman aged 25 to 39 with Graves' hyperthyroidism.

In this sample, this clonotype turned up many times. The chain combines TRBV11-3 with TRBJ1-1; D is possibly TRBD1 (6 bases). The CDR3 totals 17 residues. Germline V CDR1 and CDR2: SGHNT, YENEEA. The germline V and J ends were trimmed by 1 base and 0 bases, with 15 bases remaining between them. CDR3 coding DNA: TGTGCCAGCAGCTTAGTAGGGGCAGGGGAGCTGAACACTGAAGCTTTCTTT. Its translation: CASSLVGAGELNTEAFF.

In this sample, this clonotype turned up many times. The chain employs TRBV29-1 and TRBJ1-1; maybe TRBD1 (5 bases). This CDR3 comprises 12 residues. V gave up 5 bases and J gave up 1 base, with 8 bases separating them. Germline assignment: CDR1 SQVTM and CDR2 ANQGSEA. DNA for the CDR3: TGCAGCGTTAGACAGTCGAACACTGAAGCTTTCTTT. Its protein is CSVRQSNTEAFF.

Note on this clonotype: At one end the junction does not follow the germline gene, possibly because of a read error. The genes are TRBV20-1 and TRBJ2-2; D gene unclear. CDR3 length: 14 amino acids. Germline CDR1 DFQATT, CDR2 SNEGSKA (reference sequence). The CDR3 loop reads CSAKVSLNPGELFF. CDR3 nucleotide sequence: TGCAGTGCTAAAGTTAGCTTGAACCCCGGGGAGCTGTTTTTT.

The rearrangement links TRBV12-3 or TRBV12-4 to TRBJ2-1; TRBD2 might be the D (6 bases). The CDR3 is 15 residues long. V was clipped by 4 bases and J by 9 bases, with 19 bases between them. CDR3 coding DNA: TGTGCCAGCAGTTCAAAAGGAGGGTTCTCGATTGAGCAGTTCTTC. This codes for CASSSKGGFSIEQFF.

This clonotype was seen a few times. This sequence joins TRBV5-6 and TRBJ2-1; D is possibly TRBD2 (6 bases). The germline V gene encodes CDR1 SGHDT and CDR2 YYEEEE. Trimming stripped 4 bases from V and 15 bases from J, with 17 bases between. This CDR3 contains 12 residues. The CDR3 region has the DNA TGTGCCAGCAGCCCAGGACGGGGACTTCTGTTCTTC. Translating gives CASSPGRGLLFF. Combining the CDR3 with reference TRBV5-6 and TRBJ2-1 gives the whole variable domain DAGVTQSPTHLIKTRGQQVTLRCSPKSGHDTVSWYQQALGQGPQFIFQYYEEEERQRGNFPDRFSGHQFPNYSSELNVNALLLGDSALYLCASSPGRGLLFFGPGTRLTVL.

The chain combines TRBV20-1 with TRBJ1-1; D is uncertain. This CDR3 has 13 amino acids. Trimming cost V 2 bases and J 1 base, with 8 bases left between them. Germline V gene data show CDR1 as DFQATT and CDR2 as SNEGSKA (reference sequence). The CDR3 bases are TGCAGTGCTAGACCCCCGCCGAACACTGAAGCTTTCTTT. Residues: CSARPPPNTEAFF.

This clonotype occurred many times. The J gene is TRBJ2-7, the V gene TRBV2, with D unclear. CDR1 and CDR2 from the germline V gene are SNHLY and FYNNEI. The CDR3 spans 10 residues. V was cut by 6 bases and J by 5 bases, with 5 bases left in between. The CDR3 loop is CASSLDEQYF. The CDR3 bases are TGTGCCAGCAGCCTGGACGAGCAGTACTTC.

J is TRBJ2-1 and V is TRBV18; 9 bases agree with TRBD1. The CDR3 runs to 16 residues. J gave up 10 bases and V 4 bases, and 14 bases lay outside the gene matches. CDR1 is KGHSH, CDR2 LQKENI, per germline. In DNA, the CDR3 is TGTGCCAGCTCACAGCAAACCGGGACAGGGATGCACGAGCAGTTCTTC. Its translation is CASSQQTGTGMHEQFF.

This clonotype appeared a few times. The CDR3 spells CASSLGLAGVNPGELFF. In DNA, the CDR3 is TGTGCCAGCAGTCTAGGACTAGCGGGAGTGAATCCCGGGGAGCTGTTTTTT. The J gene is TRBJ2-2, the V gene TRBV6-1, with TRBD2 matching 13 bases. The CDR3 is 17 amino acids. V shed 5 bases and J 6 bases; nucleotides not matched to a gene: 9. CDR1 and CDR2 (germline): MNHNS, SASEGT.

This clonotype was counted only a few times. The chain carries TRBV20-1 and TRBJ2-5; TRBD2 aligns across 7 bases. CDR3 length: 14 amino acids. Trimming removed 3 bases from V and 5 bases from J; junction bases left unmatched: 9. Germline assignment: CDR1 DFQATT and CDR2 SNEGSKA (reference sequence). CDR3 residues: CSARGPGGTETQYF. In DNA form, the CDR3 reads TGCAGTGCTAGGGGACCGGGGGGAACGGAGACCCAGTACTTC.